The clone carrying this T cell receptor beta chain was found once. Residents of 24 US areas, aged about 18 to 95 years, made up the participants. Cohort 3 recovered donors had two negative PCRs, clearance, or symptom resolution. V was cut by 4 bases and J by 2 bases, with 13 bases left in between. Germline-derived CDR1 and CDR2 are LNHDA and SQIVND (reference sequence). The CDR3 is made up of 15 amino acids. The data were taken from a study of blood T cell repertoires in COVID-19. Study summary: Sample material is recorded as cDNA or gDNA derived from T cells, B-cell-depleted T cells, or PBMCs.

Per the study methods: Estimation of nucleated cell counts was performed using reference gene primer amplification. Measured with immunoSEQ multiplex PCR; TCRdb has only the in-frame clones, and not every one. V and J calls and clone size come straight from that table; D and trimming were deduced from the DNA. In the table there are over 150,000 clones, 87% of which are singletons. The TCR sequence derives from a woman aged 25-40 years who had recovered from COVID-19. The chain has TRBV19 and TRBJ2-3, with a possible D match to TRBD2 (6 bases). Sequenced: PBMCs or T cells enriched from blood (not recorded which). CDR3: CASSTPGLITDTQYF. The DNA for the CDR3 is TGTGCCAGTAGTACCCCGGGACTTATCACAGATACGCAGTATTTT.